These 25 T cell receptor beta chains were sequenced from one sample in a study of shared clonotypes between healthy human individuals. The repertoire was sequenced with immunoSEQ multiplex PCR; TCRdb's copy has only in-frame clones and lacks some. The repertoire holds 600,000 to 700,000 clones, with around 73% as singletons. The sample comprised memory CD4+ T cells sorted from blood. Subset defined: CD45RA-negative fraction. The receptors come from a woman aged 30 to 39 in good health.

This sequence joins TRBV7-3 and TRBJ2-2; D perhaps matches TRBD1 (6 bases). CDR1 is SGHTA, CDR2 FQGTGA, per germline. With 4 bases removed from V and 5 bases from J, the gap between germline ends came to 8 bases. This CDR3 region has 13 residues. For the CDR3, the DNA is TGTGCCAGCAGCTCTCAGGGGACCGGGGAGCTGTTTTTT. This gives the protein CASSSQGTGELFF.

This clone was detected only a few times. Distinct nucleotide sequences in the sample also encode this CDR3. The J gene is TRBJ1-1, the V gene TRBV5-1; 8 bases line up with TRBD1. The CDR3 spans 15 residues. V shed 4 bases, J shed 2 bases, and the junction held 7 bases outside the gene matches. The V gene's germline CDR1 is SGHRS and CDR2 YFSETQ. In DNA, the CDR3 is TGCGCCAGCAGCCCGTGGACAGGGACCAACACTGAAGCTTTCTTT. The encoded protein is CASSPWTGTNTEAFF.

This clone was detected only once. V and J are TRBV29-1 and TRBJ1-2; possible D gene TRBD1, 5 bases. Germline CDR1 SQVTM, CDR2 ANQGSEA. The CDR3 contains 11 residues. The V gene lost 6 bases and the J gene lost 8 bases, with 13 bases spanning the gap. Here the CDR3 reads CSVREGEGYTF. The CDR3 region has the DNA TGCAGCGTACGCGAAGGGGAAGGCTACACCTTC.

V usage is TRBV5-4 and J usage is TRBJ2-7; the match to TRBD2 covers 13 bases. The CDR3 spans 15 residues. The V and J ends lost 4 bases and 3 bases, in that order; junction bases with no gene match: 4. CDR1 is SGHNT, CDR2 YYREEE, per germline (reference sequence). This CDR3 reads CASSRGLAGNYEQYF. The DNA for the CDR3 is TGTGCCAGCAGCAGGGGACTAGCGGGGAACTACGAGCAGTACTTC.

The chain joins TRBV19 to TRBJ2-5; 8 nucleotides align to TRBD1. From germline, CDR1 is LNHDA and CDR2 SQIVND (reference sequence). The V and J ends lost 7 bases and 2 bases, in that order; junction bases with no gene match: 9. The CDR3 runs to 15 residues. CDR3 amino acids: CASNERQGPQETQYF. The DNA of the CDR3 is TGTGCCAGTAACGAACGACAGGGGCCACAAGAGACCCAGTACTTC.

As concerns this clone: Other nucleotide sequences in the sample specify the same CDR3. V usage is TRBV18 and J usage is TRBJ1-5; 7 bases are shared with TRBD1. CDR1 KGHSH and CDR2 LQKENI come from the germline V gene. The CDR3 is 16 residues long. V gave up 3 bases and J gave up 0 bases; unmatched junction bases: 5. CDR3 DNA sequence: TGTGCCAGCTCACCCCAGGGGGGTTATAGCAATCAGCCCCAGCATTTT. Amino acid sequence: CASSPQGGYSNQPQHF.

A note on this clone: The identical CDR3 is also encoded by other nucleotide sequences in the sample. This chain connects TRBV5-1 to TRBJ1-4; TRBD1 matches at 7 bases. The CDR3 covers 14 residues. CDR1 is SGHRS, CDR2 YFSETQ, per germline. The V segment lost 0 bases and the J segment 8 bases; nucleotides outside the gene matches: 4. The CDR3 DNA reads TGCGCCAGCAGCTTGGACAGGGGAAACGAAAAACTGTTTTTT. Its translation is CASSLDRGNEKLFF. Drawing the rest from reference TRBV5-1 and TRBJ1-4, the complete variable domain is KAGVTQTPRYLIKTRGQQVTLSCSPISGHRSVSWYQQTPGQGLQFLFEYFSETQRNKGNFPGRFSGRQFSNSRSEMNVSTLELGDSALYLCASSLDRGNEKLFFGSGTQLSVL.

The V and J genes are TRBV29-1 and TRBJ1-2; D possibly corresponds to TRBD1 (5 bases). Trimming stripped 4 bases from V and 9 bases from J, with 12 bases between. This CDR3 has 11 residues. The germline V gene encodes CDR1 SQVTM and CDR2 ANQGSEA. The CDR3 spells CSVAWDSRYTF. CDR3 bases: TGCAGCGTTGCCTGGGACTCCCGCTACACCTTC.

The V gene is TRBV11-2, the J gene TRBJ2-7, with a possible D match to TRBD2 (6 bases). Trimming cost V 2 bases and J 2 bases, with 13 bases left between them. The CDR3 totals 15 residues. The germline CDR1 and CDR2 sequences are SGHAT and FQNNGV. The CDR3 nucleotides are TGTGCCAGCAGCTTATTATCCGGGAGAGCCTACGAGCAGTACTTC. Translated, it gives CASSLLSGRAYEQYF.

The V and J genes are TRBV14 and TRBJ2-5; 13 bases fit TRBD2. The length of the CDR3 is 14 residues. V lost 5 bases to trimming and J lost 5 bases; unmatched junction nucleotides: 2. CDR1 is SGHDN, CDR2 FVKESK, per germline. This CDR3 reads CASSATSGGETQYF. The CDR3 DNA is TGTGCCAGCAGCGCGACTAGCGGGGGGGAGACCCAGTACTTC.

The chain is built from TRBV5-1 and TRBJ2-1; 8 bases are shared with TRBD2. The CDR3 runs to 16 residues. Germline CDR1 is SGHRS and CDR2 is YFSETQ. V lost 5 bases and J lost 4; bases outside the gene matches: 11. CDR3 in amino acids: CASRLSGGEVYNEQFF. The CDR3 DNA reads as TGCGCCAGCAGACTCTCGGGAGGGGAAGTTTACAATGAGCAGTTCTTC.

As concerns this clone: Other DNA sequences in this specimen translate into the identical CDR3. The chain couples TRBV19 to TRBJ1-5, with TRBD1 matching over 7 bases. V shed 4 bases and J 6 bases; nucleotides not matched to a gene: 3. This CDR3 comprises 13 residues. Germline-derived CDR1 and CDR2 are LNHDA and SQIVND (reference sequence). As DNA, the CDR3 is TGTGCCAGTAGTAGGACAGGTGTTCAGCCCCAGCATTTT. Its protein is CASSRTGVQPQHF. Looking up the rest from reference TRBV19 and TRBJ1-5 gives the full variable domain: DGGITQSPKYLFRKEGQNVTLSCEQNLNHDAMYWYRQDPGQGLRLIYYSQIVNDFQKGDIAEGYSVSREKKESFPLTVTSAQKNPTAFYLCASSRTGVQPQHFGDGTRLSIL.

This rearrangement joins TRBV5-1 to TRBJ1-5; 7 nucleotides line up with TRBD1. This CDR3 has 15 amino acids. The V gene's germline CDR1 is SGHRS and CDR2 YFSETQ. After removal of 2 bases from V and 7 bases from J, the junction contained 9 bases not matched to a gene. The CDR3 DNA follows: TGCGCCAGCAGCTTTACAGGGGAGTTCGGGCAGCCCCAGCATTTT. Translated: CASSFTGEFGQPQHF. The entire variable domain, with the rest obtained from reference TRBV5-1 and TRBJ1-5, is as follows: KAGVTQTPRYLIKTRGQQVTLSCSPISGHRSVSWYQQTPGQGLQFLFEYFSETQRNKGNFPGRFSGRQFSNSRSEMNVSTLELGDSALYLCASSFTGEFGQPQHFGDGTRLSIL.

The J gene is TRBJ1-1, the V gene TRBV2; 9 bases are a match to TRBD1. With 5 bases clipped from V and 0 bases from J, the junction kept 1 base outside the gene matches. CDR3 size: 14 residues. Germline V CDR1 and CDR2: SNHLY, FYNNEI. The CDR3 nucleotides are TGTGCCAGCAGTTGGACAGGGGTGAACACTGAAGCTTTCTTT. It encodes CASSWTGVNTEAFF.

The chain uses TRBV7-9 and TRBJ2-5, with 14 nucleotides matching TRBD2. Per the germline V gene, CDR1 is SEHNR and CDR2 is FQNEAQ (reference sequence). CDR3 size: 18 residues. V lost 5 bases and J lost 5; bases outside the gene matches: 13. The CDR3 here is CASSQTLGTSGRDETQYF. The CDR3 region has the DNA TGTGCCAGCAGCCAAACCCTTGGGACTAGCGGGAGAGACGAGACCCAGTACTTC.

This clone has at least ten counts. The CDR3 nucleotides read TGTGCCAGCAGTGACTCGGATGAAGGCGAGCAGTACTTC. Translation: CASSDSDEGEQYF. This chain links TRBV6-4 with TRBJ2-7; D remains ambiguous. The V gene's germline CDR1 is MRHNA and CDR2 SNTAGT. Trimming took off 0 bases at V and 6 bases at J, with 9 bases between the two ends. The CDR3 sequence is 13 residues long.

This clone appeared a single time. The gene calls are TRBV19 and TRBJ2-7; TRBD1 is a possible D gene (6 bases). The germline gives CDR1 LNHDA, CDR2 SQIVND (reference sequence). CDR3 size: 15 residues. V lost 8 bases, J lost 1 base, and 18 bases lay in between. CDR3 region: CASRQGRNPSYEQYF. In DNA form, the CDR3 reads TGTGCCAGTCGGCAGGGGCGGAATCCTTCCTACGAGCAGTACTTC.

This rearrangement joins TRBV2 to TRBJ2-3; tentative D call: TRBD2 (5 bases). CDR1 is SNHLY, CDR2 FYNNEI, per germline. The CDR3 has 13 amino acids. The V end lost 4 bases, the J end lost 5 bases, and 10 bases lay between the germline ends. The CDR3 loop reads CASSALAGDTQYF. The CDR3, as DNA: TGTGCCAGCAGTGCGCTAGCAGGAGATACGCAGTATTTT.

The sample holds a few counts of this clone. Written as DNA, the CDR3 is TGTGCCAGCTCGCCTCTGACTAGGAACAATGAGCAGTTCTTC. Translation: CASSPLTRNNEQFF. The chain has TRBV18 and TRBJ2-1; D perhaps matches TRBD2 (6 bases). Trimming cost V 6 bases and J 5 bases, with 14 bases left between them. Germline V lookup: CDR1 KGHSH, CDR2 LQKENI. The CDR3 consists of 14 residues.

The chain couples TRBV7-9 to TRBJ1-2; TRBD1 might be the D (6 bases). CDR1 is SEHNR, CDR2 FQNEAQ, per germline (reference sequence). V was shortened by 10 bases and J by 3 bases, with 15 bases between the two germline ends. The length of the CDR3 is 13 residues. CDR3 sequence reads: CAIAGQSYYGYTF. The DNA for the CDR3 is TGTGCCATCGCCGGACAGTCTTACTATGGCTACACCTTC. The whole variable domain, remainder taken from reference TRBV7-9 and TRBJ1-2, is DTGVSQNPRHKITKRGQNVTFRCDPISEHNRLYWYRQTLGQGPEFLTYFQNEAQLEKSRLLSDRFSAERPKGSFSTLEIQRTEQGDSAMYLCAIAGQSYYGYTFGSGTRLTVV.

The rearrangement joins TRBV5-1 to TRBJ2-7; 7 bases fit TRBD1. Germline V gene data show CDR1 as SGHRS and CDR2 as YFSETQ. Trimming at V came to 4 bases and at J to 11 bases, leaving 15 bases not matched to a gene. The length of the CDR3 is 14 residues. The CDR3 sequence is CASSEGAPGQREYF. The CDR3 DNA sequence: TGCGCCAGCAGCGAGGGAGCCCCGGGACAGAGGGAGTACTTC. Full variable domain (remainder filled in from reference TRBV5-1 and TRBJ2-7): KAGVTQTPRYLIKTRGQQVTLSCSPISGHRSVSWYQQTPGQGLQFLFEYFSETQRNKGNFPGRFSGRQFSNSRSEMNVSTLELGDSALYLCASSEGAPGQREYFGPGTRLTVT.

This clone turned up a few times. The CDR3, as DNA: TGTGCCAGCAGTCAACTGACTAGTCAGGCAGATACGCAGTATTTT. Its translation is CASSQLTSQADTQYF. V gene TRBV2 combines with J gene TRBJ2-3; weak D call: TRBD2 (6 bases). Trimming took off 5 bases at V and 4 bases at J, with 16 bases between the two ends. This CDR3 spans 15 amino acids. Germline V CDR1 and CDR2: SNHLY, FYNNEI.

The V call is TRBV30, the J call TRBJ1-5, with D unclear. Germline CDR1 reads GTSNPN; CDR2 reads SVGIG (reference sequence). CDR3 length: 15 residues. Trimming stripped 3 bases from V and 2 bases from J, with 14 bases between. The CDR3 DNA reads TGTGCCTGGAGCAGCCAGGTTACGGGCAATCAGCCCCAGCATTTT. Protein product: CAWSSQVTGNQPQHF.

The V gene is TRBV4-1, the J gene TRBJ1-3, with a possible D match to TRBD1 (5 bases). Germline loops: CDR1 MGHRA, CDR2 YSYEKL. This CDR3 has 16 residues. Between the trimmed V and J ends, which lost 0 bases and 8 bases, there was a span of 17 bases. DNA of the CDR3: TGCGCCAGCAGCCAAGATCGAAACAGGCCGTCTTACACCATATATTTT. It is translated as CASSQDRNRPSYTIYF.

V and J are TRBV28 and TRBJ2-7; weak D call: TRBD1 (7 bases). CDR3 length: 13 amino acids. The V gene's germline CDR1 is MDHEN and CDR2 SYDVKM. V was clipped by 8 bases and J by 0 bases, with 11 bases between them. This CDR3 is CASSGGSSYEQYF. CDR3 coding DNA: TGTGCCAGCTCAGGGGGGAGCTCCTACGAGCAGTACTTC.